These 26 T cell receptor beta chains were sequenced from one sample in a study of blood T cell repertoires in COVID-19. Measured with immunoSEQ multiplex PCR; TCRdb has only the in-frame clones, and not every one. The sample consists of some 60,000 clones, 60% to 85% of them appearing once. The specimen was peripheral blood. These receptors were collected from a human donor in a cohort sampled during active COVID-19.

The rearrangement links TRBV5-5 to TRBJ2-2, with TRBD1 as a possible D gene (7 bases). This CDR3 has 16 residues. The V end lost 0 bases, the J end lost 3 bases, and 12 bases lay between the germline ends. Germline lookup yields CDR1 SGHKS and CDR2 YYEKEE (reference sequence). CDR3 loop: CASSLGGTVYTGELFF. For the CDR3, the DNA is TGTGCCAGCAGCTTGGGCGGGACAGTATACACCGGGGAGCTGTTTTTT.

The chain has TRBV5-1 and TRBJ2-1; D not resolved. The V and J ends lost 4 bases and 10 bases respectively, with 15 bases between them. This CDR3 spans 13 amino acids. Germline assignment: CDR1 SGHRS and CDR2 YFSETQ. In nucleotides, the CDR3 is TGCGCCAGCAGCCCGCGAGGCCTCACGGAGCAGTTCTTC. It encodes CASSPRGLTEQFF.

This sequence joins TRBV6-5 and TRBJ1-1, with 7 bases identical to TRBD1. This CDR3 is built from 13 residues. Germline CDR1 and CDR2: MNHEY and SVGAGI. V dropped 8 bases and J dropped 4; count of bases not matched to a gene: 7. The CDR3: CASFLQGSTEAFF. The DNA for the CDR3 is TGTGCCAGCTTTCTACAGGGGAGCACTGAAGCTTTCTTT.

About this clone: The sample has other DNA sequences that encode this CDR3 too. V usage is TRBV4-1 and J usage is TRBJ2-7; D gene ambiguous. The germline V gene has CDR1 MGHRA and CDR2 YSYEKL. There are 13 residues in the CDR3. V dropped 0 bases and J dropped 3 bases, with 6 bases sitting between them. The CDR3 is CASSQDGGYEQYF. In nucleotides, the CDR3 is TGCGCCAGCAGCCAAGATGGCGGCTACGAGCAGTACTTC.

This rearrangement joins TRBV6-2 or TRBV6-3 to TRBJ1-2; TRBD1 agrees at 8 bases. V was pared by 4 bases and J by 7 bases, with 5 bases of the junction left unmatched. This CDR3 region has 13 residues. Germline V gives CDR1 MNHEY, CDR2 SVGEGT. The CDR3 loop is CASSSGTGGGYTF. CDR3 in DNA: TGTGCCAGCAGTTCCGGGACAGGTGGTGGCTACACCTTC.

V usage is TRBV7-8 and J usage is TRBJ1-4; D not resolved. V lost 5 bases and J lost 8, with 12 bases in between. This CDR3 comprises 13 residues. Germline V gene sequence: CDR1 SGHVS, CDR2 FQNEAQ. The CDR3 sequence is CASSIDMREKLFF. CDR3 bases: TGTGCCAGCAGCATAGACATGAGGGAAAAACTGTTTTTT.

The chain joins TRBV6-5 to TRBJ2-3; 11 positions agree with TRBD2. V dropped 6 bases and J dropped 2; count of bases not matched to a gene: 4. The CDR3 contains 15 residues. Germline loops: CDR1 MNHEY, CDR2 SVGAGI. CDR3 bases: TGTGCCAGCAGGGGGACTAGCGGACACACAGATACGCAGTATTTT. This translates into CASRGTSGHTDTQYF.

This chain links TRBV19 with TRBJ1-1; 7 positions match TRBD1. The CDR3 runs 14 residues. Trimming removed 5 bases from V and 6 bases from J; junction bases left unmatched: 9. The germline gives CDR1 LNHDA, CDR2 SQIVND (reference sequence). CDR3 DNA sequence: TGTGCCAGTAGTCCCCGGACAGGTAAGGCTGAAGCTTTCTTT. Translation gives CASSPRTGKAEAFF.

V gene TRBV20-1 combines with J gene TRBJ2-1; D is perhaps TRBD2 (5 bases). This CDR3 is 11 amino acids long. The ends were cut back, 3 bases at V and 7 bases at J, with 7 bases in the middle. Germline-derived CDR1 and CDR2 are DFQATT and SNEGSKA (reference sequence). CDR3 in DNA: TGCAGTGCTAGCTCGGGGAATGAGCAGTTCTTC. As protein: CSASSGNEQFF.

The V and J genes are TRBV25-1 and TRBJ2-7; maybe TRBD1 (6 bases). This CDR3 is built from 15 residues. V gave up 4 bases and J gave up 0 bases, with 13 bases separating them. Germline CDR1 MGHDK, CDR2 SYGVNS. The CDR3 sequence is CASSAHDRSSYEQYF. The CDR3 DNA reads TGTGCCAGCAGTGCCCACGACAGGAGCTCCTACGAGCAGTACTTC.

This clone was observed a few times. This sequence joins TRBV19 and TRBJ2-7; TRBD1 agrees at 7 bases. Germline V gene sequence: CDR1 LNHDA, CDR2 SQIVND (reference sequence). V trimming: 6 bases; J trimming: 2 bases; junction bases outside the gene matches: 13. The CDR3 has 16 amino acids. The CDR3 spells CASSVGRGQPPYEQYF. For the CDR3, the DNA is TGTGCCAGTAGCGTCGGTAGGGGACAGCCCCCCTACGAGCAGTACTTC.

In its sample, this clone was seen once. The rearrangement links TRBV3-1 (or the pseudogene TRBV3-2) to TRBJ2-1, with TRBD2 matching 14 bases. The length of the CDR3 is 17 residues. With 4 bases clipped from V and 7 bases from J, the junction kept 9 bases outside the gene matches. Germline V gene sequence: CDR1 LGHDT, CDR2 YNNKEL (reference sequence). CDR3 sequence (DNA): TGTGCCAGCAGCCGGACTAGCGGGGGGTCCCAGCGTAATGAGCAGTTCTTC. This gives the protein CASSRTSGGSQRNEQFF.

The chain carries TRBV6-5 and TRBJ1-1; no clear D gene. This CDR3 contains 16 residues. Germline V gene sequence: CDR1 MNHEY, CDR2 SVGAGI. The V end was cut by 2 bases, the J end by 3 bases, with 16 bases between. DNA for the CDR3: TGTGCCAGCAGTTACGGCATGCGGGGATTGGACACTGAAGCTTTCTTT. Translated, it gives CASSYGMRGLDTEAFF.

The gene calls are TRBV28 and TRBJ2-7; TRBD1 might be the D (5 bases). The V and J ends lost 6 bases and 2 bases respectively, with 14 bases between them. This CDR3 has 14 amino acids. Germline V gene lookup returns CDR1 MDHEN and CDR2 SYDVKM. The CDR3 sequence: CASSPDSTPYEQYF. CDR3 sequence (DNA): TGTGCCAGCAGCCCCGACAGTACCCCCTACGAGCAGTACTTC.

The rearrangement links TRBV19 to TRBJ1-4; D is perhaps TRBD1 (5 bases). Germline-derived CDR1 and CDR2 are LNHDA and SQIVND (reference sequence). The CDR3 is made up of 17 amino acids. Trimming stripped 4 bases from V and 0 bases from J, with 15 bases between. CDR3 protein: CASSTGRWTSTNEKLFF. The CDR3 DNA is TGTGCCAGTAGTACAGGTAGGTGGACATCAACTAATGAAAAACTGTTTTTT.

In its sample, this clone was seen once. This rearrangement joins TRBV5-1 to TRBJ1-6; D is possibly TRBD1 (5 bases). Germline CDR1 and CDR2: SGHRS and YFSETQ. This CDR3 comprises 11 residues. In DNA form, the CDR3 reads TGCGCGGCCCGGGGGAATTCACCCCTCCACTTT. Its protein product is CAARGNSPLHF. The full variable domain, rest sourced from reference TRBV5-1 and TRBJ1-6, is KAGVTQTPRYLIKTRGQQVTLSCSPISGHRSVSWYQQTPGQGLQFLFEYFSETQRNKGNFPGRFSGRQFSNSRSEMNVSTLELGDSALYLCAARGNSPLHFGNGTRLTVT.

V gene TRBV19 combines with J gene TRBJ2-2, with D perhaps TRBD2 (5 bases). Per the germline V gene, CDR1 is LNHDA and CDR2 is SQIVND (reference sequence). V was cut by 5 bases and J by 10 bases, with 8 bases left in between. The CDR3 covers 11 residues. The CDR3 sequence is CASSGRAELFF. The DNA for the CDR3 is TGTGCCAGTAGTGGGCGGGCGGAGCTGTTTTTT.

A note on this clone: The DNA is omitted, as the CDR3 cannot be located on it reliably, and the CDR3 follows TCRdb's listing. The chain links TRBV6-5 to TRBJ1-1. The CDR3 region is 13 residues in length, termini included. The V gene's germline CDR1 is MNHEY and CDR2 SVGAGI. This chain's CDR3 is CASSTSRNTEAFF.

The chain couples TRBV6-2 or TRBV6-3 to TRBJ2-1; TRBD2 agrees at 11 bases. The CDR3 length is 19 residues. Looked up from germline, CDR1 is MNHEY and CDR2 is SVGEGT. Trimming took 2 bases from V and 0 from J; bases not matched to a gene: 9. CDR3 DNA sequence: TGTGCCAGCAGTTACGGGACTAGCGGTGATTTCAGCTCCTACAATGAGCAGTTCTTC. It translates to CASSYGTSGDFSSYNEQFF.

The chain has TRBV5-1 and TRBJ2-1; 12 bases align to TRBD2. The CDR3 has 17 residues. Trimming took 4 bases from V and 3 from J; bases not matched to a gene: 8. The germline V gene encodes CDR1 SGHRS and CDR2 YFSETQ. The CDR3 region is CASSLSGTSGFYNEQFF. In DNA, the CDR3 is TGCGCCAGCAGCCTCTCCGGGACTAGCGGGTTCTACAATGAGCAGTTCTTC.

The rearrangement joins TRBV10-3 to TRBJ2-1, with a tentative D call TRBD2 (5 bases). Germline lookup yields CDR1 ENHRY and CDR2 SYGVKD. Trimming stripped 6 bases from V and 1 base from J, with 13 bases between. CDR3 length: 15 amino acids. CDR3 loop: CAIRAGHQSYNEQFF. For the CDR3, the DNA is TGTGCCATCAGGGCGGGTCACCAATCCTACAATGAGCAGTTCTTC.

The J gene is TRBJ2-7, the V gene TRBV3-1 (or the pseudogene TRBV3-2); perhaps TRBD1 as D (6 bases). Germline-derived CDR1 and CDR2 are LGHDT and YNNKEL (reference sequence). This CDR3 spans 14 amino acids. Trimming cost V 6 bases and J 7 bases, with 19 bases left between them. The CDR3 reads CASSPGTQQWEQYF. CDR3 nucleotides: TGTGCCAGCAGTCCCGGGACACAGCAGTGGGAGCAGTACTTC.

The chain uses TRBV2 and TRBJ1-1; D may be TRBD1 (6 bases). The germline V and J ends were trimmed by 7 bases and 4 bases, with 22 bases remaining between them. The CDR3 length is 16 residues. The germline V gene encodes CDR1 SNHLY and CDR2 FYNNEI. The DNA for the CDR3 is TGTGCCAGCACTAGACGACAGGACGGCTGGGGCACTGAAGCTTTCTTT. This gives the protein CASTRRQDGWGTEAFF.

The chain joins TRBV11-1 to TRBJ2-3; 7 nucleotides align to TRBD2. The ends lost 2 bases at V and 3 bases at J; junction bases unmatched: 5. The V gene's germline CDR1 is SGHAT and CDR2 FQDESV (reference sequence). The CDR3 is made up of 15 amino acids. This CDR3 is CASSLRGGPTDTQYF. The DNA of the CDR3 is TGTGCCAGCAGCTTACGGGGAGGGCCTACAGATACGCAGTATTTT.

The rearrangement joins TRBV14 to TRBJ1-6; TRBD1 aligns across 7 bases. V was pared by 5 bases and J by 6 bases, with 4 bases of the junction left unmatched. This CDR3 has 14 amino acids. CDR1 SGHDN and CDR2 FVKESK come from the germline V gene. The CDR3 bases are TGTGCCAGCAGCAGGGGGCTGGGTAATTCACCCCTCCACTTT. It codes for CASSRGLGNSPLHF.

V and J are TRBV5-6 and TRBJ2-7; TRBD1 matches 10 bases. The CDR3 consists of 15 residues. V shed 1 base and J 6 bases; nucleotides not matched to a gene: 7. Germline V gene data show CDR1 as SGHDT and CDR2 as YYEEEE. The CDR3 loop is CASSLRDRGQGEQYF. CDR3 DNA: TGTGCCAGCAGCTTGCGAGACAGGGGGCAAGGCGAGCAGTACTTC.